A selection of T cell receptor beta chains follows, all from one sample in a study of cytomegalovirus exposure and HLA in healthy donors. Produced via immunoSEQ multiplex PCR; TCRdb's table is partial and in-frame only. The table lists approximately 110,000 clones, over 60% of them singletons, with approximately 3.1% in the top ten. The sequencing sample was made of PBMCs. The receptors shown here come from a woman aged 18-30 years in good health and CMV-seropositive. Each CDR3 is given with its conserved first and last residue. D genes are given only for firm matches. Clone size is not always given. Where it is, it says once, few, many or a class for expanded clones.

V: TRBV6-6; J: TRBJ2-5; D: TRBD2; size: .; DNA: TGTGCCAGCAGTTACTCCACTAGCGGGGAAGAGACCCAGTACTTC; CDR3: CASSYSTSGEETQYF
V: TRBV25-1; J: TRBJ2-7; D: .; size: few; DNA: TGTGCCAGCAGGTTGGCAGGGAACTACGAGCAGTACTTC; CDR3: CASRLAGNYEQYF
V: TRBV6-6; J: TRBJ2-7; D: TRBD2; size: .; DNA: TGTGCCAGCTTCTGGCGGGAGTCCTACGAGCAGTACTTC; CDR3: CASFWRESYEQYF
V: TRBV9; J: TRBJ2-2; D: .; size: .; DNA: TGTGCCAGCAGCGTAGCCGGCGGGGGCTCCGGGGAGCTGTTTTTT; CDR3: CASSVAGGGSGELFF
V: TRBV30; J: TRBJ2-6; D: TRBD1; size: once; DNA: TGTGCCTGGTTACGAGGGGGCCCCGCCAACGTCCTGACTTTC; CDR3: CAWLRGGPANVLTF
V: TRBV30; J: TRBJ2-7; D: .; size: .; DNA: TGTGCCTGGAGTGTATTTAGTGGAGCCTACGAGCAGTACTTC; CDR3: CAWSVFSGAYEQYF
V: TRBV6-5; J: TRBJ1-2; D: .; size: .; DNA: TGTGCCAGCAGTTACAGGGGATTTGGCTACACCTTC; CDR3: CASSYRGFGYTF
V: TRBV5-8; J: TRBJ2-1; D: .; size: once; DNA: TGTGCCAGCAGCCGGACACGCTACAATGAGCAGTTCTTC; CDR3: CASSRTRYNEQFF
V: TRBV28; J: TRBJ1-5; D: TRBD1; size: .; DNA: TGTGCCAGCAGTCTCAGGGGGCCTTACCCGAATAGCAATCAGCCCCAGCATTTT; CDR3: CASSLRGPYPNSNQPQHF
V: TRBV5-1; J: TRBJ2-2; D: TRBD2; size: .; DNA: TGCGCCAGCAGGTTTGGAGCGGGAGGAGGCACCGGGGAGCTGTTTTTT; CDR3: CASRFGAGGGTGELFF